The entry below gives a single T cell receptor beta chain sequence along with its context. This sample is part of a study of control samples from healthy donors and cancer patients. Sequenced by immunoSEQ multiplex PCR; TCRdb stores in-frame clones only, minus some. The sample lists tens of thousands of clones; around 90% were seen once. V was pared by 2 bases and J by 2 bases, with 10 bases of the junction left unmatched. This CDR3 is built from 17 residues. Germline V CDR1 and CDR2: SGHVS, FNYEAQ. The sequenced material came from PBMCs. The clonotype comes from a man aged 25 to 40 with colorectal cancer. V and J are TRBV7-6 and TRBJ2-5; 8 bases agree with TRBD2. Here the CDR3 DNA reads TGTGCCAGCAGCTTACCTTCACGGGGGGGAGAGCAAGAGACCCAGTACTTC. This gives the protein CASSLPSRGGEQETQYF.